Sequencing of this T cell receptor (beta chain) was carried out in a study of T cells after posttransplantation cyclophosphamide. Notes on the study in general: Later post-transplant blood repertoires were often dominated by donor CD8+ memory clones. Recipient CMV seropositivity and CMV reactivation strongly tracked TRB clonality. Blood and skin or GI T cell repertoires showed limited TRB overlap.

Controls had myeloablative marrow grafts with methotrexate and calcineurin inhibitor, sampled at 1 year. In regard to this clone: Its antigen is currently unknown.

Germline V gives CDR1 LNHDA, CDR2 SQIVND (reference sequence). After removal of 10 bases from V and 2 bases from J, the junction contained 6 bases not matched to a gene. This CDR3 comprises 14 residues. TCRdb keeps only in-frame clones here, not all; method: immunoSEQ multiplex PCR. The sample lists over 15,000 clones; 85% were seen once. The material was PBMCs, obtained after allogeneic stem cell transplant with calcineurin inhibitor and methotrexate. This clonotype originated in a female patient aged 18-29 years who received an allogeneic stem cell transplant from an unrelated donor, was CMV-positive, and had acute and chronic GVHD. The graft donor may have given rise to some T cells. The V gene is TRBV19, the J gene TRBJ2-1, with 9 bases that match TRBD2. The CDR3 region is CAIGAGGPYNEQFF. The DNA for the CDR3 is TGTGCCATCGGGGCGGGAGGGCCCTACAATGAGCAGTTCTTC.